Below, 3 T cell receptor beta chains from the same sample are listed, as sequenced in a study of PD-L1 blockade in urothelial cancer. Repertoires were generated with immunoSEQ multiplex PCR, while TCRdb's copy carries only in-frame clones and drops some. The sample consists of some 100,000 clones, about 90% of them appearing once. Specimen: PBMCs, collected around atezolizumab (anti-PD-L1) treatment. The source is a woman of 80 years or more with urothelial cancer.

This chain uses TRBV5-1 with TRBJ2-3; D gene unclear. Trimming took off 2 bases at V and 5 bases at J, with 18 bases between the two ends. Germline V gene sequence: CDR1 SGHRS, CDR2 YFSETQ. The CDR3 contains 16 residues. As DNA, the CDR3 is TGCGCCAGCAGCTTTGGGCTCCTATCCCGTCGAGATACGCAGTATTTT. Amino acid sequence: CASSFGLLSRRDTQYF.

This clone was seen a single time. V gene TRBV19 combines with J gene TRBJ1-1; possible D gene TRBD1, 6 bases. The germline CDR1 and CDR2 sequences are LNHDA and SQIVND (reference sequence). The CDR3 consists of 15 residues. Trimming left V 6 bases short and J 5 bases short, with 19 bases between. CDR3 loop: CASRVTGSVRTEAFF. The CDR3 DNA is TGTGCCAGTAGGGTGACAGGAAGTGTACGGACTGAAGCTTTCTTT.

The J gene is TRBJ2-1, the V gene TRBV5-1; 9 bases line up with TRBD1. Germline V CDR1 and CDR2: SGHRS, YFSETQ. The CDR3 is made up of 15 amino acids. J was trimmed by 6 bases and V by 5 bases; bases with no gene match: 9. The CDR3 loop is CASRPDRGLFNEQFF. For the CDR3, the DNA is TGCGCCAGCAGACCCGACAGGGGGTTATTCAATGAGCAGTTCTTC.